Shown below are 30 T cell receptor beta chains from a single sample sequenced in a study of T cell responses to AZD1222 COVID-19 vaccine (dated by TCRdb to the early 2020s). The label giving this sample's time point can be read as: about 28 days (+/-7) after the second vaccine dose. Libraries came from the immunoSEQ multiplex PCR assay. Not all clones reach the TCRdb copy of this immuneACCESS table, which keeps in-frame sequences only. Checked studies attribute under half of the gap to unresolved V genes and leave the rest unexplained. The sample table holds more than 150,000 clones, of which around 92% were seen once. Under 1.5% of the sample comes from the top ten. This sample comprised peripheral blood, obtained 28 days after the second AZD1222 dose. All receptors derive from an adult who received the AZD1222 COVID-19 vaccine.

V gene TRBV2 combines with J gene TRBJ1-2, with D perhaps matching TRBD1 (6 bases). The V end lost 0 bases, the J end lost 4 bases, and 21 bases lay between the germline ends. CDR1 and CDR2 from the germline V gene are SNHLY and FYNNEI. The CDR3 totals 18 residues. CDR3 nucleotides: TGTGCCAGCAGTGAAGCGGGCTGGGCCGGGGGCCTTACCTATGGCTACACCTTC. It codes for CASSEAGWAGGLTYGYTF.

The chain joins TRBV28 to TRBJ2-5; 8 positions agree with TRBD2. This CDR3 region has 13 residues. The germline gives CDR1 MDHEN, CDR2 SYDVKM. Losses at the gene ends were 6 bases for V and 2 bases for J; bases not matched to a gene: 2. The CDR3 DNA is TGTGCCAGCAGAGCTAGCGGGCAAGAGACCCAGTACTTC. Translation: CASRASGQETQYF. Supplemented by reference TRBV28 and TRBJ2-5, the full variable domain reads DVKVTQSSRYLVKRTGEKVFLECVQDMDHENMFWYRQDPGLGLRLIYFSYDVKMKEKGDIPEGYSVSREKKERFSLILESASTNQTSMYLCASRASGQETQYFGPGTRLLVL.

This chain uses TRBV20-1 with TRBJ2-7; tentative D call: TRBD1 (6 bases). CDR1 is DFQATT and CDR2 is SNEGSKA in the germline V gene (reference sequence). This CDR3 is 11 amino acids long. V lost 5 bases and J lost 9, with 14 bases in between. CDR3 sequence reads: CSAGDIVGQYF. In DNA, the CDR3 is TGCAGTGCTGGGGACATTGTGGGGCAGTACTTC.

The chain couples TRBV2 to TRBJ1-1; a possible D gene is TRBD1 (6 bases). Trimming removed 3 bases from V and 7 bases from J, with 12 bases in between. This CDR3 contains 13 residues. Looked up from germline, CDR1 is SNHLY and CDR2 is FYNNEI. CDR3 sequence: CASSDGGAIEAFF. The CDR3 region has the DNA TGTGCCAGCAGTGATGGGGGGGCGATTGAAGCTTTCTTT.

V gene TRBV7-9 combines with J gene TRBJ2-1, with 10 nucleotides matching TRBD2. This CDR3 is 19 amino acids long. Per germline, CDR1 SEHNR and CDR2 FQNEAQ (reference sequence). V trimming: 1 base; J trimming: 3 bases; junction bases outside the gene matches: 12. CDR3 sequence (DNA): TGTGCCAGCAGCTTAGAGGAGATAGGACTAGCGGATATCTACAATGAGCAGTTCTTC. The encoded protein is CASSLEEIGLADIYNEQFF.

The chain uses TRBV7-9 and TRBJ1-1; tentative D call: TRBD1 (5 bases). Germline values: CDR1 SEHNR, CDR2 FQNEAQ (reference sequence). V shed 4 bases and J shed 2 bases, with 8 bases lying between them. The CDR3 has 13 residues. This CDR3 reads CASSSQGNTEAFF. DNA of the CDR3: TGTGCCAGCAGCTCCCAGGGAAACACTGAAGCTTTCTTT.

The chain combines TRBV2 with TRBJ1-2; unclear D gene. The CDR3 is made up of 13 amino acids. Germline V gene lookup returns CDR1 SNHLY and CDR2 FYNNEI. V was clipped by 4 bases and J by 6 bases, with 12 bases between them. CDR3 region: CASSVREMDGYTF. The CDR3 region has the DNA TGTGCCAGCAGTGTCCGGGAGATGGATGGCTACACCTTC.

The chain links TRBV12-3 or TRBV12-4 to TRBJ2-5; D gene uncertain. V lost 6 bases and J 6 bases, leaving 14 bases between the germline ends. The CDR3 spans 13 residues. The CDR3 bases are TGTGCCAGCAGCCCCGCGGAGTCCCAGACCCAGTACTTC. The encoded protein is CASSPAESQTQYF.

The V and J genes are TRBV6-1 and TRBJ1-6; unclear D gene. Germline loops: CDR1 MNHNS, CDR2 SASEGT. V lost 3 bases to trimming and J lost 5 bases, with 5 bases between them. The CDR3 runs 13 residues. CDR3 residues: CASSESHNSPLHF. The CDR3 region has the DNA TGTGCCAGCAGTGAGTCCCATAATTCACCCCTCCACTTT.

The J gene is TRBJ1-5, the V gene TRBV6-5; 8 bases are a match to TRBD1. Trimming removed 4 bases from V and 4 bases from J; junction bases left unmatched: 6. Germline V lookup: CDR1 MNHEY, CDR2 SVGAGI. This CDR3 comprises 15 residues. In DNA form, the CDR3 reads TGTGCCAGCAGTTGGACAGGGCAAACAAATCAGCCCCAGCATTTT. Its protein product is CASSWTGQTNQPQHF.

The V and J genes are TRBV28 and TRBJ2-1; D may correspond to TRBD1 or TRBD2 (5 bases each). The V gene's germline CDR1 is MDHEN and CDR2 SYDVKM. This CDR3 has 17 amino acids. V was pared by 7 bases and J by 6 bases, with 25 bases between. The CDR3 is CASTLATILGDSNEQFF. The DNA for the CDR3 is TGTGCCAGCACCCTCGCAACTATACTAGGGGATAGCAATGAGCAGTTCTTC. The entire variable domain, with the rest obtained from reference TRBV28 and TRBJ2-1, is as follows: DVKVTQSSRYLVKRTGEKVFLECVQDMDHENMFWYRQDPGLGLRLIYFSYDVKMKEKGDIPEGYSVSREKKERFSLILESASTNQTSMYLCASTLATILGDSNEQFFGPGTRLTVL.

In this sample, this clone turned up once. The chain is built from TRBV30 and TRBJ1-2; unclear D gene. CDR1 and CDR2 (germline): GTSNPN, SVGIG (reference sequence). There are 12 residues in the CDR3. V lost 2 bases and J 8 bases, leaving 12 bases between the germline ends. The CDR3 DNA reads TGTGCCTGGAGTAACCCCAGCGGGGGCTACACCTTC. Protein product: CAWSNPSGGYTF.

The chain has TRBV6-5 and TRBJ1-2; D is unresolved. The CDR3 totals 13 residues. Trimming took 2 bases from V and 4 from J, leaving 8 bases between them. The germline CDR1 and CDR2 sequences are MNHEY and SVGAGI. In DNA form, the CDR3 reads TGTGCCAGCAGTTACGGGCCAGGCTATGGCTACACCTTC. It translates to CASSYGPGYGYTF.

A single count supports this clone. The V and J genes are TRBV19 and TRBJ1-2, with unresolved D. CDR3 length: 15 residues. The V gene's germline CDR1 is LNHDA and CDR2 SQIVND (reference sequence). V was shortened by 3 bases and J by 0 bases, with 11 bases between the two germline ends. CDR3 residues: CASSIAQATNYGYTF. Here the CDR3 DNA reads TGTGCCAGTAGTATCGCGCAAGCAACTAACTATGGCTACACCTTC. The full variable domain, in which reference TRBV19 and TRBJ1-2 provide the parts outside the CDR3, is DGGITQSPKYLFRKEGQNVTLSCEQNLNHDAMYWYRQDPGQGLRLIYYSQIVNDFQKGDIAEGYSVSREKKESFPLTVTSAQKNPTAFYLCASSIAQATNYGYTFGSGTRLTVV.

J is TRBJ2-1 and V is TRBV10-3; D may be TRBD1 or TRBD2 (5 bases each). Germline assignment: CDR1 ENHRY and CDR2 SYGVKD. This CDR3 comprises 14 residues. V lost 2 bases and J lost 3, with 8 bases in between. The CDR3 DNA follows: TGTGCCATCAGTGAGGGGGGTATCTACAATGAGCAGTTCTTC. Residues: CAISEGGIYNEQFF.

The chain couples TRBV29-1 to TRBJ2-5, with 7 bases matching TRBD1. With 7 bases clipped from V and 5 bases from J, the junction kept 13 bases outside the gene matches. CDR3 size: 14 residues. Germline lookup yields CDR1 SQVTM and CDR2 ANQGSEA. The CDR3, as DNA: TGCAGCGGCAGACAGGGTTACGGGACGGAGACCCAGTACTTC. Protein sequence: CSGRQGYGTETQYF. Filled out from reference TRBV29-1 and TRBJ2-5, the complete variable domain reads SAVISQKPSRDICQRGTSLTIQCQVDSQVTMMFWYRQQPGQSLTLIATANQGSEATYESGFVIDKFPISRPNLTFSTLTVSNMSPEDSSIYLCSGRQGYGTETQYFGPGTRLLVL.

The rearrangement joins TRBV3-1 (or the pseudogene TRBV3-2) to TRBJ1-2; 8 nucleotides line up with TRBD1. J was trimmed by 8 bases and V by 4 bases; bases with no gene match: 12. CDR1 and CDR2 (germline): LGHDT, YNNKEL (reference sequence). This CDR3 region has 15 residues. The CDR3 here is CASSPPPSRGPGYTF. As DNA, the CDR3 is TGTGCCAGCAGCCCCCCACCCTCCAGGGGGCCCGGCTACACCTTC.

V is TRBV20-1 and J is TRBJ1-2; D may be TRBD1 (6 bases). The V gene lost 3 bases and the J gene lost 4 bases, with 12 bases spanning the gap. This CDR3 region has 13 residues. Per germline, CDR1 DFQATT and CDR2 SNEGSKA (reference sequence). The CDR3 nucleotides read TGCAGTGCTAGTAGGGGGGAGGGCTATGGCTACACCTTC. Protein: CSASRGEGYGYTF.

This rearrangement joins TRBV21-1 to TRBJ2-1; the table's D call, TRBD1, was not checked against the DNA. TRBV21-1 is a recognized pseudogene. The CDR3 is 15 residues long. In DNA, the CDR3 is TGTGCCAGCAGCAAAGGGGGCGGTCCTTACAATGAGCAGTTCTTC. It yields the protein CASSKGGGPYNEQFF.

The CDR3 reads CASSYAGTVNSPLHF. CDR3 nucleotides: TGTGCCAGCAGTTACGCCGGGACAGTTAATTCACCCCTCCACTTT. The gene calls are TRBV6-5 and TRBJ1-6; 7 bases are shared with TRBD1. Germline CDR1 is MNHEY and CDR2 is SVGAGI. The length of the CDR3 is 15 residues. Trimming took 2 bases from V and 6 from J; bases not matched to a gene: 4.

The rearrangement uses TRBV19 and TRBJ2-7; a weak D match, TRBD2 (6 bases). The CDR3 extends over 13 amino acids. The germline V and J ends were trimmed by 1 base and 3 bases, with 7 bases remaining between them. Germline V gene lookup returns CDR1 LNHDA and CDR2 SQIVND (reference sequence). The CDR3 nucleotides are TGTGCCAGTAGTATAGCCGGGGGCTACGAGCAGTACTTC. Translated, it gives CASSIAGGYEQYF.

This sequence joins TRBV5-6 and TRBJ2-7; no clear D gene. CDR3 length: 18 amino acids. Germline CDR1 and CDR2: SGHDT and YYEEEE. Trimming shortened V by 3 bases and J by 0 bases, and 22 bases separated the two germline ends. Here the CDR3 reads CASSSPLSATEVSYEQYF. CDR3 sequence (DNA): TGTGCCAGCAGCTCCCCCTTATCGGCGACTGAAGTCTCCTACGAGCAGTACTTC.

In its sample, this clone was seen a few times. The CDR3 nucleotides read TGTGCCAGCAGTGACTCGTACACCGGGGAGCTGTTTTTT. As protein: CASSDSYTGELFF. The J gene is TRBJ2-2, the V gene TRBV6-4; D is ambiguous. Germline V CDR1 and CDR2: MRHNA, SNTAGT. This CDR3 region has 13 residues. Trimming removed 0 bases at V and 3 bases at J, with 2 bases between.

This clone was picked up one time. The CDR3 region has the DNA TGTGCCAGCAGCTTAAGAAGGGGGTCCGTGGAAGGCTACACCTTC. Its protein is CASSLRRGSVEGYTF. The rearrangement links TRBV7-9 to TRBJ1-2; possible D gene TRBD1, 6 bases. The CDR3 runs to 15 residues. Trimming removed 2 bases at V and 8 bases at J, with 18 bases between. Germline lookup yields CDR1 SEHNR and CDR2 FQNEAQ (reference sequence).

The chain recombines TRBV5-5 with TRBJ2-7; 7 bases map to TRBD2. The CDR3 has 14 residues. Germline values: CDR1 SGHKS, CDR2 YYEKEE (reference sequence). V gave up 2 bases and J gave up 3 bases; unmatched junction bases: 5. This chain's CDR3 is CASSFGGSNYEQYF. For the CDR3, the DNA is TGTGCCAGCAGCTTCGGGGGGTCGAACTACGAGCAGTACTTC.

The chain uses TRBV28 and TRBJ2-5; tentative D call: TRBD1 (7 bases). The CDR3 is 15 amino acids. In germline, CDR1 is MDHEN, CDR2 SYDVKM. Trimming stripped 7 bases from V and 4 bases from J, with 19 bases between. The CDR3 here is CASTGEQGRGETQYF. Here the CDR3 DNA reads TGTGCCAGCACCGGCGAACAGGGGCGGGGAGAGACCCAGTACTTC.

The J gene is TRBJ1-1, the V gene TRBV28; D call uncertain. V was clipped by 5 bases and J by 0 bases, with 10 bases between them. CDR3 length: 14 amino acids. From germline, CDR1 is MDHEN and CDR2 SYDVKM. Here the CDR3 reads CASSPRRLNTEAFF. CDR3 in DNA: TGTGCCAGCAGTCCGCGCAGACTGAACACTGAAGCTTTCTTT. Together with reference TRBV28 and TRBJ1-1, the CDR3 gives the full variable domain: DVKVTQSSRYLVKRTGEKVFLECVQDMDHENMFWYRQDPGLGLRLIYFSYDVKMKEKGDIPEGYSVSREKKERFSLILESASTNQTSMYLCASSPRRLNTEAFFGQGTRLTVV.

This chain uses TRBV6-6 with TRBJ1-1, with a weak D call TRBD1 (5 bases). Trimming removed 0 bases from V and 4 bases from J, with 9 bases in between. The CDR3 totals 14 residues. The germline V gene encodes CDR1 MNHNY and CDR2 SVGAGI (reference sequence). CDR3 protein: CASSYSGEGTEAFF. In DNA form, the CDR3 reads TGTGCCAGCAGTTACTCGGGGGAAGGCACTGAAGCTTTCTTT.

The chain recombines TRBV29-1 with TRBJ1-2; D not certain. CDR3 length: 11 amino acids. V was cut by 5 bases and J by 3 bases, with 7 bases left in between. Germline CDR1 is SQVTM and CDR2 is ANQGSEA. The CDR3 region is CSVSYDYGYTF. DNA of the CDR3: TGCAGCGTTTCTTATGACTATGGCTACACCTTC.

The J gene is TRBJ1-2, the V gene TRBV4-1; the match to TRBD1 covers 10 bases. Trimming removed 4 bases from V and 3 bases from J; junction bases left unmatched: 5. In germline, CDR1 is MGHRA, CDR2 YSYEKL. CDR3 length: 15 amino acids. CDR3 protein: CASSPPGTGDYGYTF. The CDR3 DNA follows: TGCGCCAGCAGCCCCCCTGGGACAGGGGACTATGGCTACACCTTC.